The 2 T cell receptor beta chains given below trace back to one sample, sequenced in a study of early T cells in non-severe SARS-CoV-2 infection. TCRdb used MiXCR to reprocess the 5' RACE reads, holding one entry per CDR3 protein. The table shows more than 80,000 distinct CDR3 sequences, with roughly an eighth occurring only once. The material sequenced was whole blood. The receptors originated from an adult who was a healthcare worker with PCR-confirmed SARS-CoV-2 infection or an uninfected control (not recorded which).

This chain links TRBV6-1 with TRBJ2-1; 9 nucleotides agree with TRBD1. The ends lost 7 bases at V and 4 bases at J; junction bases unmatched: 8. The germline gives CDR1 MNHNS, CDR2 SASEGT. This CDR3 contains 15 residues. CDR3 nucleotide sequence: TGTGCCAGCACCCCGGGACAGGGAGGGTACAATGAGCAGTTCTTC. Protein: CASTPGQGGYNEQFF.

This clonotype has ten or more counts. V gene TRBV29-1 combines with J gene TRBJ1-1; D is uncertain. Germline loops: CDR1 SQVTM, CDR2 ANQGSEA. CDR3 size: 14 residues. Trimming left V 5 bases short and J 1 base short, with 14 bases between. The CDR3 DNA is TGCAGCGTTTTTTTGCTGTCAGAGAACACTGAAGCTTTCTTT. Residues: CSVFLLSENTEAFF.